The 29 T cell receptor beta chains below were found in one sample sequenced in a study of blood T cell repertoires in COVID-19. Sequenced by immunoSEQ multiplex PCR; TCRdb stores in-frame clones only, minus some. The sample lists 35,000 to 45,000 clones, roughly 93% occurring once. The sample was peripheral blood. The receptors were gathered from a man aged 50 to 60 with active COVID-19.

The rearrangement joins TRBV6-5 to TRBJ2-1; 10 bases agree with TRBD2. CDR1 is MNHEY, CDR2 SVGAGI, per germline. This CDR3 contains 15 residues. V trimming: 5 bases; J trimming: 8 bases; junction bases outside the gene matches: 9. The DNA for the CDR3 is TGTGCCAGCAGTACCGGACTAGCGGTGTTCGATGAGCAGTTCTTC. Amino acids: CASSTGLAVFDEQFF.

The rearrangement links TRBV4-2 to TRBJ2-1; D may be TRBD1 (5 bases). Germline V gene lookup returns CDR1 LGHNA and CDR2 YNFKEQ. CDR3 length: 17 residues. Deletions cut 0 bases from V and 2 bases from J, with 14 bases between. DNA for the CDR3: TGTGCCAGCAGCCAAGAGTCCAGGGTTAATCCCTACAATGAGCAGTTCTTC. This codes for CASSQESRVNPYNEQFF.

This clone was seen a few times. CDR3 sequence (DNA): TGCAGCGTTGAAGCTCTGACAGGGGCCGGCTACGAGCAGTACTTC. Protein product: CSVEALTGAGYEQYF. The chain couples TRBV29-1 to TRBJ2-7, with 8 bases lining up with TRBD1. The germline gives CDR1 SQVTM, CDR2 ANQGSEA. After removal of 1 base from V and 3 bases from J, the junction contained 8 bases not matched to a gene. CDR3 length: 15 residues.

The gene calls are TRBV28 and TRBJ1-2, with D uncertain. Germline V gene sequence: CDR1 MDHEN, CDR2 SYDVKM. This CDR3 is 15 amino acids long. Trimming pared 4 bases from V and 4 bases from J, leaving 16 bases between. This CDR3 reads CASSSPGYHSYGYTF. In nucleotides, the CDR3 is TGTGCCAGCAGTTCGCCGGGATACCATAGCTATGGCTACACCTTC.

This clone was found once. The chain is built from TRBV27 and TRBJ2-7; 9 nucleotides line up with TRBD2. CDR3 size: 14 residues. The V gene's germline CDR1 is MNHEY and CDR2 SMNVEV (reference sequence). V dropped 4 bases and J dropped 4; count of bases not matched to a gene: 5. The CDR3 sequence is CASSSTSGIYEQYF. CDR3 in DNA: TGTGCCAGCAGTTCGACTAGCGGAATTTACGAGCAGTACTTC.

This sequence joins TRBV28 and TRBJ2-2; D gene uncertain. The CDR3 totals 16 residues. The ends were cut back, 3 bases at V and 3 bases at J, with 14 bases in the middle. Per germline, CDR1 MDHEN and CDR2 SYDVKM. The CDR3 nucleotides are TGTGCCAGCAGTTTGAGTGGCAGGTCGTACACCGGGGAGCTGTTTTTT. Translating it yields CASSLSGRSYTGELFF.

The chain has TRBV5-1 and TRBJ1-4; the D gene is possibly TRBD1 (5 bases). V lost 2 bases and J 5 bases, leaving 13 bases between the germline ends. In germline, CDR1 is SGHRS, CDR2 YFSETQ. This CDR3 has 15 residues. The CDR3 DNA sequence: TGCGCCAGCAGCTTCCGGGGCCGGGGGAATGAAAAACTGTTTTTT. Protein product: CASSFRGRGNEKLFF.

The chain has TRBV4-2 and TRBJ2-1; TRBD2 is a possible D gene (5 bases). Trimming pared 4 bases from V and 2 bases from J, leaving 15 bases between. The length of the CDR3 is 16 residues. Germline V gene sequence: CDR1 LGHNA, CDR2 YNFKEQ. CDR3 amino acids: CASSLRSGAPYNEQFF. The CDR3 coding sequence is TGTGCCAGCAGCCTCCGGAGCGGCGCCCCCTACAATGAGCAGTTCTTC.

This rearrangement joins TRBV2 to TRBJ1-3; D uncertain. CDR1 is SNHLY and CDR2 is FYNNEI in the germline V gene. V lost 6 bases to trimming and J lost 0 bases, with 18 bases between them. This CDR3 comprises 17 residues. The DNA of the CDR3 is TGTGCCAGCAGCGCGAAACAGAGCCTAAACTCTGGAAACACCATATATTTT. Protein sequence: CASSAKQSLNSGNTIYF.

The rearrangement joins TRBV2 to TRBJ2-3, with D maybe TRBD2 (5 bases). V shed 3 bases and J shed 2 bases, with 12 bases lying between them. The CDR3 is 15 amino acids. Germline CDR1 SNHLY, CDR2 FYNNEI. In nucleotides, the CDR3 is TGTGCCAGCAGTGACACTAGGAGCCCCACAGATACGCAGTATTTT. Protein product: CASSDTRSPTDTQYF. Variable domain in full (rest from reference TRBV2 and TRBJ2-3): EPEVTQTPSHQVTQMGQEVILRCVPISNHLYFYWYRQILGQKVEFLVSFYNNEISEKSEIFDDQFSVERPDGSNFTLKIRSTKLEDSAMYFCASSDTRSPTDTQYFGPGTRLTVL.

V and J are TRBV6-4 and TRBJ2-1; 7 positions agree with TRBD1. The CDR3 loop spans 13 amino acids. J was trimmed by 5 bases and V by 5 bases; bases with no gene match: 3. Germline CDR1 is MRHNA and CDR2 is SNTAGT. In nucleotides, the CDR3 is TGTGCCAGCAGTTCCGGGACAGACAATGAGCAGTTCTTC. Protein product: CASSSGTDNEQFF.

This clone was seen only once. The gene calls are TRBV28 and TRBJ2-1; 10 positions agree with TRBD2. V shed 7 bases, J shed 10 bases, and the junction held 10 bases outside the gene matches. CDR1 and CDR2 (germline): MDHEN, SYDVKM. The CDR3 is made up of 14 amino acids. DNA of the CDR3: TGTGCCAGCACTTCTAGCGGGAGCTATCGAGAGCAGTTCTTC. Its protein product is CASTSSGSYREQFF.

The chain couples TRBV29-1 to TRBJ1-1; D is possibly TRBD1 (5 bases). Trimming stripped 4 bases from V and 2 bases from J, with 8 bases between. This CDR3 has 12 amino acids. Germline lookup yields CDR1 SQVTM and CDR2 ANQGSEA. Here the CDR3 reads CSVGGGNTEAFF. DNA for the CDR3: TGCAGCGTTGGGGGGGGAAACACTGAAGCTTTCTTT.

The rearrangement joins TRBV25-1 to TRBJ1-2, with TRBD1 matching over 12 bases. The CDR3 runs 14 residues. Looked up from germline, CDR1 is MGHDK and CDR2 is SYGVNS. J lost 7 bases, V lost 6 bases, and 6 bases had no gene match. Here the CDR3 reads CASRKGQGAAGYTF. As DNA, the CDR3 is TGTGCCAGCAGGAAGGGACAGGGGGCGGCTGGCTACACCTTC.

The genes are TRBV4-1 and TRBJ2-1; D unclear. CDR3 length: 13 amino acids. Between the trimmed V and J ends, which lost 4 bases and 0 bases, there was a span of 4 bases. CDR1 MGHRA and CDR2 YSYEKL come from the germline V gene. The DNA of the CDR3 is TGCGCCAGCAGCCTCAGCTCCTACAATGAGCAGTTCTTC. This codes for CASSLSSYNEQFF.

The chain links TRBV27 to TRBJ1-6, with TRBD1 identical over 8 bases. This CDR3 is 14 amino acids long. Trimming at V came to 6 bases and at J to 7 bases, leaving 5 bases not matched to a gene. CDR1 and CDR2 from the germline V gene are MNHEY and SMNVEV (reference sequence). CDR3 nucleotide sequence: TGTGCCAGCAGGGAACAGGGGGTAAATTCACCCCTCCACTTT. It specifies CASREQGVNSPLHF.

The genes are TRBV5-1 and TRBJ2-1; 9 bases align to TRBD2. The CDR3 is 17 amino acids. The ends lost 0 bases at V and 0 bases at J; junction bases unmatched: 4. Germline CDR1 SGHRS, CDR2 YFSETQ. CDR3 nucleotide sequence: TGCGCCAGCAGCTTGGCTAGCGGGGTCAGCTCCTACAATGAGCAGTTCTTC. It yields the protein CASSLASGVSSYNEQFF.

This chain uses TRBV6-1 with TRBJ2-5, with 8 nucleotides matching TRBD2. The CDR3 runs 15 residues. The germline V gene encodes CDR1 MNHNS and CDR2 SASEGT. The ends lost 3 bases at V and 6 bases at J; junction bases unmatched: 9. The CDR3 reads CASSEGAGVMKTQYF. The CDR3 DNA is TGTGCCAGCAGTGAGGGAGCGGGAGTAATGAAGACCCAGTACTTC.

For this clone: One end of the junction varies from germline; a read error may be responsible. J is TRBJ1-3 and V is TRBV7-7; D is perhaps TRBD1 (6 bases). Germline V gives CDR1 SSHAT, CDR2 FNYEAQ (reference sequence). This CDR3 region has 15 residues. CDR3 in amino acids: CASSREQGSGNTIYF. Written as DNA, the CDR3 is TGTGCTAGCAGCCGCGAACAGGGCTCAGGAAACACCATATATTTT.

This clone was picked up one time. The J gene is TRBJ2-1, the V gene TRBV5-1; perhaps TRBD2 as D (5 bases). Germline V lookup: CDR1 SGHRS, CDR2 YFSETQ. CDR3 length equals 12 residues. V was trimmed by 7 bases and J by 5 bases, leaving 10 bases between them. The CDR3 loop is CASSRLNNEQFF. The CDR3 nucleotides are TGCGCCAGCTCCCGACTAAACAATGAGCAGTTCTTC. Looking up the rest from reference TRBV5-1 and TRBJ2-1 gives the full variable domain: KAGVTQTPRYLIKTRGQQVTLSCSPISGHRSVSWYQQTPGQGLQFLFEYFSETQRNKGNFPGRFSGRQFSNSRSEMNVSTLELGDSALYLCASSRLNNEQFFGPGTRLTVL.

This clone was counted between two and nine times. This CDR3 is also generated by other DNA sequences in the sample. CDR3 amino acids: CASSLRQGNEKLFF. DNA of the CDR3: TGCGCCAGCAGCTTAAGACAGGGTAATGAAAAACTGTTTTTT. The chain has TRBV5-1 and TRBJ1-4, with 7 nucleotides matching TRBD1. V shed 2 bases, J shed 4 bases, and the junction held 2 bases outside the gene matches. The CDR3 covers 14 residues. The germline V gene encodes CDR1 SGHRS and CDR2 YFSETQ.

This clone was recorded once. The chain couples TRBV3-1 (or the pseudogene TRBV3-2) to TRBJ1-6, with a tentative D call TRBD1 (6 bases). Trimming removed 6 bases from V and 6 bases from J, with 15 bases in between. Germline assignment: CDR1 LGHDT and CDR2 YNNKEL (reference sequence). The CDR3 runs 15 residues. The CDR3 region is CASRLSTGRNSPLHF. The DNA for the CDR3 is TGTGCCAGCAGACTCTCTACAGGGCGTAATTCACCCCTCCACTTT.

In this sample, this clone turned up a few times. This chain connects TRBV11-3 to TRBJ1-5; D gene uncertain. In germline, CDR1 is SGHNT, CDR2 YENEEA. The CDR3 has 13 amino acids. Trimming removed 11 bases at V and 0 bases at J, with 11 bases between. CDR3 DNA sequence: TGTGCCCTGGGCGGGTATAGCAATCAGCCCCAGCATTTT. Translating gives CALGGYSNQPQHF.

In this sample, this clone turned up once. This rearrangement joins TRBV28 to TRBJ2-1; possibly TRBD2 for D (6 bases). The germline V and J ends were trimmed by 3 bases and 3 bases, with 9 bases remaining between them. Germline CDR1 MDHEN, CDR2 SYDVKM. There are 14 residues in the CDR3. The CDR3 here is CASSFLRDYNEQFF. The CDR3, as DNA: TGTGCCAGCAGTTTCCTGCGGGACTACAATGAGCAGTTCTTC.

The rearrangement links TRBV6-5 to TRBJ2-1; tentative D call: TRBD2 (5 bases). V gave up 2 bases and J gave up 7 bases, with 12 bases separating them. Germline-derived CDR1 and CDR2 are MNHEY and SVGAGI. The CDR3 sequence is 14 residues long. The CDR3, as DNA: TGTGCCAGCAGTTACGTTCATGGGGAGAATGAGCAGTTCTTC. Residues: CASSYVHGENEQFF.

This clone appeared once. The chain employs TRBV5-8 and TRBJ1-5; a weak D match, TRBD1 (5 bases). CDR3 length: 14 amino acids. Germline V CDR1 and CDR2: SGHTS, YDEGEE. Deletions cut 0 bases from V and 9 bases from J, with 13 bases between. The CDR3 region has the DNA TGTGCCAGCAGCTTGGGACGGGCCGGGGGGCCCCAGCATTTT. The encoded protein is CASSLGRAGGPQHF. Variable domain in full (rest from reference TRBV5-8 and TRBJ1-5): EAGVTQSPTHLIKTRGQQATLRCSPISGHTSVYWYQQALGLGLQFLLWYDEGEERNRGNFPPRFSGRQFPNYSSELNVNALELEDSALYLCASSLGRAGGPQHFGDGTRLSIL.

This chain joins TRBV6-5 and TRBJ1-5, with D unclear. V was cut by 6 bases and J by 0 bases, with 6 bases left in between. The CDR3 covers 13 residues. Germline CDR1 and CDR2: MNHEY and SVGAGI. The CDR3 DNA is TGTGCCAGCAGCCCCTATAGCAATCAGCCCCAGCATTTT. Translation: CASSPYSNQPQHF.

CDR3 sequence reads: CASSSSPFPAREKLFF. The CDR3 DNA reads TGTGCCAGCAGTTCTTCCCCCTTCCCAGCCAGGGAAAAACTGTTTTTT. The chain recombines TRBV6-5 with TRBJ1-4; no reliable D call. The CDR3 loop spans 16 amino acids. Germline V gene sequence: CDR1 MNHEY, CDR2 SVGAGI. The ends were cut back, 4 bases at V and 8 bases at J, with 20 bases in the middle.

The chain employs TRBV18 and TRBJ2-1; TRBD2 might be the D (5 bases). The CDR3 is 14 amino acids. V lost 3 bases, J lost 4 bases, and 10 bases lay in between. In germline, CDR1 is KGHSH, CDR2 LQKENI. This chain's CDR3 is CASSPRERYNEQFF. CDR3 nucleotides: TGTGCCAGCTCACCCCGGGAAAGGTACAATGAGCAGTTCTTC.